The 24 T cell receptor beta chains below come from one sample, sequenced in a study of CD8 T cells in Susac syndrome. The authors reverse transcribed roughly 0.5 to 1 ug RNA with random hexamers. TCRdb independently ran MiXCR on the immunoSEQ multiplex PCR reads; one entry per CDR3 protein. The table lists just over 300,000 distinct CDR3 sequences, about 91% of them singletons, with about 0.07% in the top ten. Sequencing was carried out using CD4+ T cells from PBMCs. Source of these receptors: a human donor with multiple sclerosis.

This chain connects TRBV10-3 to TRBJ1-1; 8 nucleotides match TRBD1. The CDR3 totals 12 residues. Trimming at V came to 7 bases and at J to 4 bases, leaving 2 bases not matched to a gene. Per germline, CDR1 ENHRY and CDR2 SYGVKD. CDR3 sequence (DNA): TGTGCCATCAAAACAGGGGGCACTGAAGCTTTCTTT. Translation: CAIKTGGTEAFF.

The CDR3 bases are TGTGCCAGCAGCTGGGGACTAGCGGGGGGGCGGAATGAGCAGTTCTTC. This gives the protein CASSWGLAGGRNEQFF. The genes are TRBV7-9 and TRBJ2-1, with TRBD2 matching over 16 bases. Trimming removed 4 bases from V and 7 bases from J; junction bases left unmatched: 4. Germline assignment: CDR1 SEHNR and CDR2 FQNEAQ (reference sequence). The CDR3 runs 16 residues. Based on the CDR3 plus reference TRBV7-9 and TRBJ2-1, the full variable domain is DTGVSQNPRHKITKRGQNVTFRCDPISEHNRLYWYRQTLGQGPEFLTYFQNEAQLEKSRLLSDRFSAERPKGSFSTLEIQRTEQGDSAMYLCASSWGLAGGRNEQFFGPGTRLTVL.

This sequence joins TRBV7-2 and TRBJ2-7, with 8 bases matching TRBD2. This CDR3 is built from 14 residues. Trimming cost V 4 bases and J 3 bases; bases outside gene matches: 5. Per germline, CDR1 SGHTA and CDR2 FQGNSA. CDR3 protein: CASSSGLGFYEQYF. The DNA for the CDR3 is TGTGCCAGCAGCTCGGGACTAGGGTTCTACGAGCAGTACTTC.

The J gene is TRBJ2-1, the V gene TRBV12-3 or TRBV12-4; the D call may be TRBD1 or TRBD2 (5 bases each). The length of the CDR3 is 16 residues. Trimming removed 6 bases at V and 7 bases at J, with 22 bases between. CDR3 loop: CASSPNQGESSNEQFF. The CDR3 bases are TGTGCCAGCAGCCCAAATCAAGGGGAGAGTTCTAATGAGCAGTTCTTC.

This rearrangement joins TRBV19 to TRBJ1-5; D remains ambiguous. V was pared by 7 bases and J by 1 base, with 11 bases between. The CDR3 is 14 amino acids. The germline gives CDR1 LNHDA, CDR2 SQIVND (reference sequence). CDR3 in amino acids: CASKRGVSNQPQHF. DNA of the CDR3: TGTGCCAGTAAGCGGGGTGTCAGCAATCAGCCCCAGCATTTT. Together with reference TRBV19 and TRBJ1-5, the CDR3 gives the full variable domain: DGGITQSPKYLFRKEGQNVTLSCEQNLNHDAMYWYRQDPGQGLRLIYYSQIVNDFQKGDIAEGYSVSREKKESFPLTVTSAQKNPTAFYLCASKRGVSNQPQHFGDGTRLSIL.

The rearrangement uses TRBV20-1 and TRBJ2-3, with D possibly matching TRBD2 (6 bases). Germline V gives CDR1 DFQATT, CDR2 SNEGSKA (reference sequence). V gave up 2 bases and J gave up 1 base, with 13 bases separating them. CDR3 length: 15 residues. The CDR3, as DNA: TGCAGTGCTAGAAACGGGTTAGCGGGCACAGATACGCAGTATTTT. Its protein product is CSARNGLAGTDTQYF.

The sample holds a few counts of this clonotype. V and J are TRBV18 and TRBJ1-1, with D tentatively TRBD1 (6 bases). V was clipped by 0 bases and J by 1 base, with 6 bases between them. The CDR3 covers 14 residues. Germline values: CDR1 KGHSH, CDR2 LQKENI. This CDR3 is CASSPPTGNTEAFF. CDR3 DNA sequence: TGTGCCAGCTCACCACCGACAGGGAACACTGAAGCTTTCTTT.

The chain joins TRBV27 to TRBJ2-5, with D maybe TRBD1 (5 bases). The V end lost 4 bases, the J end lost 1 base, and 19 bases lay between the germline ends. The CDR3 runs to 17 residues. Germline CDR1 reads MNHEY; CDR2 reads SMNVEV (reference sequence). DNA of the CDR3: TGTGCCAGCAGTTCCCTGGGGCTCCCCTCTTCCCAAGAGACCCAGTACTTC. Amino acid sequence: CASSSLGLPSSQETQYF.

The chain recombines TRBV7-3 with TRBJ2-3, with D possibly matching TRBD1 (5 bases). Per germline, CDR1 SGHTA and CDR2 FQGTGA. Trimming took off 5 bases at V and 3 bases at J, with 15 bases between the two ends. The CDR3 spans 15 residues. CDR3 loop: CASSSPQGGTDTQYF. CDR3 in DNA: TGTGCCAGCAGCAGTCCCCAGGGCGGAACAGATACGCAGTATTTT.

The rearrangement links TRBV4-3 to TRBJ2-1; D possibly corresponds to TRBD1 (6 bases). This CDR3 is built from 16 residues. Germline V gene sequence: CDR1 LGHNA, CDR2 YSLEER. The V gene lost 0 bases and the J gene lost 3 bases, with 12 bases spanning the gap. CDR3 DNA: TGCGCCAGCAGCCAAGATAGTCAGGGGATCTACAATGAGCAGTTCTTC. Its translation is CASSQDSQGIYNEQFF.

Here the CDR3 reads CASRGTGGTGELFF. For the CDR3, the DNA is TGTGCCAGCAGGGGGACAGGGGGCACCGGGGAGCTGTTTTTT. The gene calls are TRBV7-2 and TRBJ2-2; 11 bases agree with TRBD1. Germline V lookup: CDR1 SGHTA, CDR2 FQGNSA. Trimming cost V 6 bases and J 4 bases; bases outside gene matches: 1. This CDR3 is 14 amino acids long.

The chain recombines TRBV7-2 with TRBJ2-7, with D perhaps TRBD1 (6 bases). Per germline, CDR1 SGHTA and CDR2 FQGNSA. V was pared by 5 bases and J by 4 bases, with 15 bases between. The CDR3 has 14 residues. The CDR3 reads CASSTGQRYYEQYF. The CDR3 nucleotides read TGTGCCAGCAGCACGGGACAACGTTATTACGAGCAGTACTTC.

The chain uses TRBV7-2 and TRBJ2-4, with D perhaps matching TRBD1 (6 bases). V was trimmed by 1 base and J by 5 bases, leaving 9 bases between them. The germline V gene encodes CDR1 SGHTA and CDR2 FQGNSA. CDR3 size: 14 residues. This CDR3 reads CASSLGRGQNIQYF. For the CDR3, the DNA is TGTGCCAGCAGCTTAGGCAGGGGTCAAAACATTCAGTACTTC.

V is TRBV2 and J is TRBJ2-7; TRBD2 agrees at 9 bases. TRBJ2-1 explains the end of the DNA better; the J call may be wrong. CDR3 length equals 15 residues. Germline V CDR1 and CDR2: SNHLY, FYNNEI. CDR3 nucleotide sequence: TGTGCCAGCAGTACCGGACTAGCGTCTCTAGCCGAGCAGTTCTTC. This codes for CASSTGLASLAEQFF.

The genes are TRBV7-3 and TRBJ2-1, with D unclear. The V end lost 2 bases, the J end lost 0 bases, and 14 bases lay between the germline ends. Per the germline V gene, CDR1 is SGHTA and CDR2 is FQGTGA. This CDR3 region has 17 residues. Here the CDR3 DNA reads TGTGCCAGCAGCTTATCCCGGACGGCTAGCTCCTACAATGAGCAGTTCTTC. It translates to CASSLSRTASSYNEQFF.

The chain links TRBV6-5 to TRBJ2-2; TRBD1 matches at 7 bases. Germline CDR1 MNHEY, CDR2 SVGAGI. J gave up 3 bases and V 7 bases, and 5 bases lay outside the gene matches. This CDR3 region has 14 residues. This CDR3 is CASKRQGDTGELFF. In DNA form, the CDR3 reads TGTGCCAGCAAGAGGCAGGGGGACACCGGGGAGCTGTTTTTT.

CDR3 sequence (DNA): TGTGCCAGCAGCGAGGGACTAGCGGGGGATACGCAGTATTTT. This translates into CASSEGLAGDTQYF. V usage is TRBV7-9 and J usage is TRBJ2-3, with TRBD2 identical over 13 bases. The CDR3 sequence is 14 residues long. Trimming at V came to 5 bases and at J to 6 bases, leaving 2 bases not matched to a gene. Germline V gene data show CDR1 as SEHNR and CDR2 as FQNEAQ (reference sequence).

The CDR3 sequence: CATRGGRDGTF. CDR3 coding DNA: TGTGCCACTCGAGGGGGGAGGGACGGTACCTTC. V and J are TRBV6-1 and TRBJ1-2; D might be TRBD1 (6 bases). The CDR3 has 11 amino acids. Per germline, CDR1 MNHNS and CDR2 SASEGT. Trimming shortened V by 10 bases and J by 14 bases, and 20 bases separated the two germline ends.

CDR3 sequence: CAWRPGAGTMTEYF. The CDR3 DNA follows: TGTGCCTGGAGACCCGGGGCCGGGACTATGACCGAGTATTTT. The gene calls are TRBV30 and TRBJ2-3; the match to TRBD2 covers 7 bases. The trim removed 3 bases at V and 13 bases at J, leaving 16 bases unmatched. CDR1 GTSNPN and CDR2 SVGIG come from the germline V gene (reference sequence). There are 14 residues in the CDR3.

This chain joins TRBV7-9 and TRBJ1-2; the D is unclear. The germline CDR1 and CDR2 sequences are SEHNR and FQNEAQ (reference sequence). Trimming left V 5 bases short and J 4 bases short, with 14 bases between. This CDR3 region has 14 residues. The CDR3 region is CASSHDRPGYGYTF. Written as DNA, the CDR3 is TGTGCCAGCAGCCACGATCGACCGGGCTATGGCTACACCTTC.

This clonotype occurred once. The chain has TRBV7-8 and TRBJ2-1, with D perhaps TRBD1 or TRBD2 (5 bases each). Germline CDR1 reads SGHVS; CDR2 reads FQNEAQ. Deletions cut 5 bases from V and 5 bases from J, with 10 bases between. The CDR3 has 13 amino acids. The CDR3 DNA reads TGTGCCAGCAGCAGGGACCGCGACAATGAGCAGTTCTTC. Residues: CASSRDRDNEQFF.

This chain links TRBV7-2 with TRBJ1-1; D unclear. The CDR3 has 14 amino acids. The V end lost 3 bases, the J end lost 7 bases, and 15 bases lay between the germline ends. In germline, CDR1 is SGHTA, CDR2 FQGNSA. CDR3 nucleotides: TGTGCCAGCAGCTTTAGCAACGGAGGCAGTGAAGCTTTCTTT. Translation: CASSFSNGGSEAFF.

This clonotype was picked up one time. The chain couples TRBV15 to TRBJ2-5, with 12 nucleotides matching TRBD2. Germline lookup yields CDR1 LNHNV and CDR2 YYDKDF (reference sequence). This CDR3 contains 23 residues. Trimming took 0 bases from V and 3 from J; bases not matched to a gene: 23. The CDR3 DNA is TGTGCCACCAGCAGAGAACTACAGGGGGCAGCCTCGACTAGCGGGGGCCCCAAAGAGACCCAGTACTTC. Encoded protein: CATSRELQGAASTSGGPKETQYF.

A few counts support this clonotype. This rearrangement joins TRBV18 to TRBJ1-2; D call uncertain. Trimming removed 3 bases from V and 8 bases from J, with 10 bases in between. CDR1 is KGHSH and CDR2 is LQKENI in the germline V gene. This CDR3 is built from 12 residues. DNA for the CDR3: TGTGCCAGCTCACCGGCCGTAGGCGGCTACACCTTC. It translates to CASSPAVGGYTF.